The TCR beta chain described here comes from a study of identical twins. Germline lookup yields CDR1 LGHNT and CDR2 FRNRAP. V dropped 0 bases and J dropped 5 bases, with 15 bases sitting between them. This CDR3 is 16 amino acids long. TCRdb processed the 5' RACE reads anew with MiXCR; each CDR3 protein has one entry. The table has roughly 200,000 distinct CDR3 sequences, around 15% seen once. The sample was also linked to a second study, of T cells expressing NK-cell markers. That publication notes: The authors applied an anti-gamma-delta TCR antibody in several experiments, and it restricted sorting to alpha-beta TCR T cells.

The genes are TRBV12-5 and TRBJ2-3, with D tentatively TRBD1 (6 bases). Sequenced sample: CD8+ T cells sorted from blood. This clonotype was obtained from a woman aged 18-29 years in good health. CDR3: CASGLVRGSLGDTQYF. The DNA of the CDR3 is TGTGCTAGTGGTTTGGTAAGGGGGAGTTTGGGAGATACGCAGTATTTT.